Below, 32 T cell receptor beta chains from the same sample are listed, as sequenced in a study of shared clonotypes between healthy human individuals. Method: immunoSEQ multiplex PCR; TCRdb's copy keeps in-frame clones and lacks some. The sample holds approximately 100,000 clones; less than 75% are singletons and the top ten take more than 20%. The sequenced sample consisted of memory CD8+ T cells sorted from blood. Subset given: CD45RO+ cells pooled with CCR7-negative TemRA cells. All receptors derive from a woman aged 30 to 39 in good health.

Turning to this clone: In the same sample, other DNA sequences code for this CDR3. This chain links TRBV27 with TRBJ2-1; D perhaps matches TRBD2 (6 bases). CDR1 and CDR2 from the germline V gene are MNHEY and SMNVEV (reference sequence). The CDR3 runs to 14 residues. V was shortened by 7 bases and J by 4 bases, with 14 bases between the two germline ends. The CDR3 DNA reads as TGTGCCAGCACGAGTGGCGGGACTTACAATGAGCAGTTCTTC. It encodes CASTSGGTYNEQFF.

As DNA, the CDR3 is TGTGCCAGCAGCGTCCCGGGACTAGGAAGAAATGAGCAGTTCTTC. Its protein product is CASSVPGLGRNEQFF. The V and J genes are TRBV7-9 and TRBJ2-1; 8 bases line up with TRBD2. The V segment lost 5 bases and the J segment 7 bases; nucleotides outside the gene matches: 10. The CDR3 has 15 amino acids. Germline CDR1 reads SEHNR; CDR2 reads FQNEAQ (reference sequence).

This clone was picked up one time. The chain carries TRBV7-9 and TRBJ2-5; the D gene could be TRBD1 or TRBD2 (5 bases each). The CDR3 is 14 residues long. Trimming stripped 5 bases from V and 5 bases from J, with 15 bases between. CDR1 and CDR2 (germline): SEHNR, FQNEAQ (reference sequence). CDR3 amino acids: CASSQGAGPETQYF. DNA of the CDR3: TGTGCCAGCAGCCAGGGAGCAGGCCCGGAGACCCAGTACTTC.

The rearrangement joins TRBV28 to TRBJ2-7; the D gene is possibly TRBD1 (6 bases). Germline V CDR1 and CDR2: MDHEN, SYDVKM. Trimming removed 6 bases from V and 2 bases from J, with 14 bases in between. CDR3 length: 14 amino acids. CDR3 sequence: CASRVVQGAYEQYF. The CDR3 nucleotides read TGTGCCAGCAGGGTAGTACAGGGAGCCTACGAGCAGTACTTC.

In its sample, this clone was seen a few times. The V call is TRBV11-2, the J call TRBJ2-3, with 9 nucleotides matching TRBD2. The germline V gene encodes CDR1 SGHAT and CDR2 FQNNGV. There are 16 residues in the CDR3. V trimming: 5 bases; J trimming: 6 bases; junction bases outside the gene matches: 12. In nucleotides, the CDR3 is TGTGCCAGCAGCCGCCGACGGGGACTAGCCTCGGATACGCAGTATTTT. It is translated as CASSRRRGLASDTQYF.

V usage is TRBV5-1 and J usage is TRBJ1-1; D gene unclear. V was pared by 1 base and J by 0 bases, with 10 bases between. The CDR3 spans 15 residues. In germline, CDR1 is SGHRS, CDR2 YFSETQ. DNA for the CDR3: TGCGCCAGCAGCTTGTTTCCGGCCTTGAACACTGAAGCTTTCTTT. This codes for CASSLFPALNTEAFF.

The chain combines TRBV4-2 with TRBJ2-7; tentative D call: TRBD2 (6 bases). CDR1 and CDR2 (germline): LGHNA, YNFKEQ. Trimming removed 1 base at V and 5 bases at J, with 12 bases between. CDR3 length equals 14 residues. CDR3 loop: CASSQAGDSDEQYF. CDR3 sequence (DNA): TGTGCCAGCAGCCAAGCCGGGGACTCGGACGAGCAGTACTTC.

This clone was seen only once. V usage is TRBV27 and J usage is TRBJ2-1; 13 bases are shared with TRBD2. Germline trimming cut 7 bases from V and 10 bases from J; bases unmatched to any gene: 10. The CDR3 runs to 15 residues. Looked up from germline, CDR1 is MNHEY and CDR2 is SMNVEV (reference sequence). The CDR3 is CASTTGTSGIQEQFF. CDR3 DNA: TGTGCCAGCACCACCGGGACTAGCGGGATACAAGAGCAGTTCTTC.

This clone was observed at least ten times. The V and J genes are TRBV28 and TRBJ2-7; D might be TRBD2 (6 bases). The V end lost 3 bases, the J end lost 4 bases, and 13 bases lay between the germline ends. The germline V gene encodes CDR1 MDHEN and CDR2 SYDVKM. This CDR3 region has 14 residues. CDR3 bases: TGTGCCAGCAGTTTGATAGCGGCTGCGTACGAGCAGTACTTC. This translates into CASSLIAAAYEQYF.

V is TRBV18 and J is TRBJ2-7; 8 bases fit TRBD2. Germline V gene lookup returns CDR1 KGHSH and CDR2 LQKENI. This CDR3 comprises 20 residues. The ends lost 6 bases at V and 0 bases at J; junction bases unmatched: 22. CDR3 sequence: CASSPNWLAGPHESSYEQYF. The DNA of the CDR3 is TGTGCCAGCTCCCCTAACTGGCTAGCGGGCCCGCATGAGAGCTCCTACGAGCAGTACTTC.

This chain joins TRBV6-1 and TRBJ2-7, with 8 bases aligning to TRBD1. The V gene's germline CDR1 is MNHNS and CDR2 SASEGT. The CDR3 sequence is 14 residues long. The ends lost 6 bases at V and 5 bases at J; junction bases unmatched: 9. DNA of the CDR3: TGTGCCAGCAGAACCGGGACAGGACTCAACGAGCAGTACTTC. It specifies CASRTGTGLNEQYF.

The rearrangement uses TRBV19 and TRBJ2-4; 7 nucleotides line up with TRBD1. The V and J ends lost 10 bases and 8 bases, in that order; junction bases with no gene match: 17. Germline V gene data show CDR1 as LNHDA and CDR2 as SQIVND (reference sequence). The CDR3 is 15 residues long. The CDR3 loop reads CATTLGNRGADIQYF. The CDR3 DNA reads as TGTGCCACCACCCTCGGCAACAGGGGAGCGGACATTCAGTACTTC.

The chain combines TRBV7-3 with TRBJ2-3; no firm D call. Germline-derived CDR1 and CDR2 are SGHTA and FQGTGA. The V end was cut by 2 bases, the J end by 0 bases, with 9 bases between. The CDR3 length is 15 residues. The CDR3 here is CASSLQAISTDTQYF. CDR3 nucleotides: TGTGCCAGCAGCTTACAGGCTATAAGCACAGATACGCAGTATTTT.

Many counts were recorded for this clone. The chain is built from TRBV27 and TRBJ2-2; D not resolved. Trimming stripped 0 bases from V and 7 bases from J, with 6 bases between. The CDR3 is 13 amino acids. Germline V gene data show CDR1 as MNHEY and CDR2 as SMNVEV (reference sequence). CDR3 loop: CASSLSEYGELFF. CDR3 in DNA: TGTGCCAGCAGTTTATCCGAGTACGGGGAGCTGTTTTTT.

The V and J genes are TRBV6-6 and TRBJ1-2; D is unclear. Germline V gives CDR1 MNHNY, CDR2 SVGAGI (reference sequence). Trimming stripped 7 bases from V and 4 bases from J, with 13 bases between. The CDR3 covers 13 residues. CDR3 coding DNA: TGTGCCAGCATGCTGCGCTGGCGCTATGGCTACACCTTC. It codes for CASMLRWRYGYTF.

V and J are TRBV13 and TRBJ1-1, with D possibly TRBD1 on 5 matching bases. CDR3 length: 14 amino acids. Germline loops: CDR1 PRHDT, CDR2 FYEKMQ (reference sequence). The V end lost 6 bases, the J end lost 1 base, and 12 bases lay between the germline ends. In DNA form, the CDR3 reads TGTGCCAGCAGTCTAATGACAGAGAACACTGAAGCTTTCTTT. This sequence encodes CASSLMTENTEAFF.

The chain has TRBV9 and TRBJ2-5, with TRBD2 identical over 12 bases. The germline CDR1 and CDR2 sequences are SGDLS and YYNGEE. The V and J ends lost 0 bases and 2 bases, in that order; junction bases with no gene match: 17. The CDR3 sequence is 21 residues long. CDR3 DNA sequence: TGTGCCAGCAGCGTAGGGGGTGGTGTCCGTCGACTAGCGGGAGTTCAAGAGACCCAGTACTTC. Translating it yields CASSVGGGVRRLAGVQETQYF.

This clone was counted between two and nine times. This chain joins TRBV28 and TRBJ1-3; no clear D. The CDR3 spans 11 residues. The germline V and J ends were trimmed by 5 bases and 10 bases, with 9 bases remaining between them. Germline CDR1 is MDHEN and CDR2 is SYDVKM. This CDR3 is CASSPGWTIYF. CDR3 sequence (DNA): TGTGCCAGCAGTCCCGGTTGGACCATATATTTT.

In nucleotides, the CDR3 is TGCGCCAGCAGCTTCTGGACGTCCTCGAAGGGGGAGACCCAGTACTTC. Its protein is CASSFWTSSKGETQYF. The gene calls are TRBV5-1 and TRBJ2-5, with D possibly being TRBD1 (5 bases). V lost 2 bases to trimming and J lost 5 bases, with 19 bases between them. Germline CDR1 SGHRS, CDR2 YFSETQ. The CDR3 runs to 16 residues.

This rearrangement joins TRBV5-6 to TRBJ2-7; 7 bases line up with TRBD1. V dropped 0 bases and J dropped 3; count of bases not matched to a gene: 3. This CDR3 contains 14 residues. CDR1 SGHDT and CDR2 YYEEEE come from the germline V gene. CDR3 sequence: CASSLAGQHYEQYF. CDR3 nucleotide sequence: TGTGCCAGCAGCTTGGCGGGACAGCACTACGAGCAGTACTTC.

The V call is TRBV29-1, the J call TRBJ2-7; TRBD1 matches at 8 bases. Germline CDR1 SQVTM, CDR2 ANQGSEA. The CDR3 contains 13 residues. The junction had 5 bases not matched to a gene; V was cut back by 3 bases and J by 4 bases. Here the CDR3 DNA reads TGCAGCGTTGAGACAGGGGTGAATTACGAGCAGTACTTC. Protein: CSVETGVNYEQYF.

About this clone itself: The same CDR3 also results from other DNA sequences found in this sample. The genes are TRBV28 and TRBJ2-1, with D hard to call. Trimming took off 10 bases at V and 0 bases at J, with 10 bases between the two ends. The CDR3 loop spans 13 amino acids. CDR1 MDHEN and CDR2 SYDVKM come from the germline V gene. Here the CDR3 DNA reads TGTGCCACCCTCCGGAGCTCCTACAATGAGCAGTTCTTC. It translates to CATLRSSYNEQFF. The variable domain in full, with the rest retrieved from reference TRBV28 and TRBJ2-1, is DVKVTQSSRYLVKRTGEKVFLECVQDMDHENMFWYRQDPGLGLRLIYFSYDVKMKEKGDIPEGYSVSREKKERFSLILESASTNQTSMYLCATLRSSYNEQFFGPGTRLTVL.

The CDR3 loop reads CASSLGDRTTNEKLFF. CDR3 DNA sequence: TGTGCCAGCAGCTTGGGGGACAGAACAACTAATGAAAAACTGTTTTTT. The chain combines TRBV5-8 with TRBJ1-4; the match to TRBD1 covers 7 bases. V was clipped by 0 bases and J by 0 bases; unmatched bases: 2. The CDR3 is 16 residues long. CDR1 SGHTS and CDR2 YDEGEE come from the germline V gene.

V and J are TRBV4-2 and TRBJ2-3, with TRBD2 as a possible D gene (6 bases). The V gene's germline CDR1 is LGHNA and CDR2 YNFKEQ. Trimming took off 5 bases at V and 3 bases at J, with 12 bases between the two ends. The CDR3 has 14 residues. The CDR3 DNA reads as TGTGCCAGCAGCAAGCGGAGGGCAACAGATACGCAGTATTTT. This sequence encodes CASSKRRATDTQYF.

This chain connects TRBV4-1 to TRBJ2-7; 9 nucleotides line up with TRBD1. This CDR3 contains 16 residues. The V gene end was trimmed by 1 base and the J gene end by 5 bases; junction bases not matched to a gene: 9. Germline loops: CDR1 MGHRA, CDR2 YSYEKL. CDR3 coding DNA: TGCGCCAGCAGCCAAGTAGCCGGGACAGGGAAGGACGAGCAGTACTTC. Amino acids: CASSQVAGTGKDEQYF.

CDR3 residues: CSVEDLRGGYNEQFF. The CDR3 DNA reads as TGCAGCGTTGAAGATCTCAGGGGAGGGTACAATGAGCAGTTCTTC. The rearrangement uses TRBV29-1 and TRBJ2-1, with a possible D match to TRBD2 (7 bases). CDR3 length: 15 residues. Trimming removed 0 bases at V and 4 bases at J, with 13 bases between. The germline V gene encodes CDR1 SQVTM and CDR2 ANQGSEA.

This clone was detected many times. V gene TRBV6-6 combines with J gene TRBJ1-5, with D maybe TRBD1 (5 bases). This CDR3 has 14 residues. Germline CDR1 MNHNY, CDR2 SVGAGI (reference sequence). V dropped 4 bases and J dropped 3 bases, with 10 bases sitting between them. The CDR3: CASSSGRINQPQHF. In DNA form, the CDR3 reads TGTGCCAGCAGTTCGGGACGGATCAATCAGCCCCAGCATTTT.

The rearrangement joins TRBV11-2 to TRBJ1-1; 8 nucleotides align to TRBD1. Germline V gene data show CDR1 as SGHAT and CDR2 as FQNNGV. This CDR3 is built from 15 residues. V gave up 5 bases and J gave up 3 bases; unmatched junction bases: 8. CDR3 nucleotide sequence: TGTGCCAGCAGCCCACGACACAGGGGGGACACTGAAGCTTTCTTT. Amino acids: CASSPRHRGDTEAFF.

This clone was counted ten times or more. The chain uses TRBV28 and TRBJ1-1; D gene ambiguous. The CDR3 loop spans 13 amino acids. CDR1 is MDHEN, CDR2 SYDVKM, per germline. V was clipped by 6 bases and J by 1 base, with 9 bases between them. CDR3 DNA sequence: TGTGCCAGCAGCCTGACGGGGAACACTGAAGCTTTCTTT. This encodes CASSLTGNTEAFF. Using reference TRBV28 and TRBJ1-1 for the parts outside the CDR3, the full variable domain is DVKVTQSSRYLVKRTGEKVFLECVQDMDHENMFWYRQDPGLGLRLIYFSYDVKMKEKGDIPEGYSVSREKKERFSLILESASTNQTSMYLCASSLTGNTEAFFGQGTRLTVV.

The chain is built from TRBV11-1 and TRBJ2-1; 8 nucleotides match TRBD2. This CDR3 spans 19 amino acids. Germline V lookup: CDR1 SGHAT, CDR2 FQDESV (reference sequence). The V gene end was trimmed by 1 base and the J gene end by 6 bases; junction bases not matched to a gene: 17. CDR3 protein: CASSLDTASGLPQRNEQFF. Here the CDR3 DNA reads TGTGCCAGCAGCTTAGATACGGCTAGCGGGCTTCCCCAACGCAATGAGCAGTTCTTC.

The CDR3 DNA follows: TGTGCCAGCTCAATGGGGACACCGAACACTGAAGCTTTCTTT. Protein sequence: CASSMGTPNTEAFF. The chain uses TRBV18 and TRBJ1-1, with D perhaps matching TRBD1 (6 bases). The CDR3 spans 14 residues. V lost 5 bases to trimming and J lost 1 base, with 11 bases between them. Per the germline V gene, CDR1 is KGHSH and CDR2 is LQKENI.

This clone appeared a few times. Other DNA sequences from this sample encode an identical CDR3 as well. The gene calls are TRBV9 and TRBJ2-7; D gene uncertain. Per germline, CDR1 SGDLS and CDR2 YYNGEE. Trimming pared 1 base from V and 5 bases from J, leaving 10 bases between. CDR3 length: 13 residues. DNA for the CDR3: TGTGCCAGCAGCGTATCCTGGGGAAACGAGCAGTACTTC. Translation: CASSVSWGNEQYF.